Reported below is one TCR beta chain. This sample was included in a study of blood T cell repertoires in COVID-19. Whole-study context: The samples span acute and convalescent COVID-19 from the United States, Italy and Spain. The cDNA or gDNA used as material had been derived from T cells, B-cell-depleted T cells, or PBMCs.

V lost 5 bases, J lost 3 bases, and 10 bases lay in between. The germline gives CDR1 MDHEN, CDR2 SYDVKM. The CDR3 is 14 amino acids. The data were produced by immunoSEQ multiplex PCR, yet TCRdb's version contains in-frame clones alone and is incomplete. Of fewer than 200,000 clones listed, roughly four fifths are singletons. The sequencing input was peripheral blood. The origin of this receptor is a woman aged 70-85 years with COVID-19, enrolled during active disease. The V and J genes are TRBV28 and TRBJ1-4; possibly TRBD1 for D (5 bases). Written as DNA, the CDR3 is TGTGCCAGCAGTAACGGGGGGGCTAATGAAAAACTGTTTTTT. Protein sequence: CASSNGGANEKLFF. The full variable domain, its missing parts supplied by reference TRBV28 and TRBJ1-4, is DVKVTQSSRYLVKRTGEKVFLECVQDMDHENMFWYRQDPGLGLRLIYFSYDVKMKEKGDIPEGYSVSREKKERFSLILESASTNQTSMYLCASSNGGANEKLFFGSGTQLSVL.